The clone carrying this TCR beta chain was detected many times. Its antigen is currently unknown. Investigators prepared the TCR beta libraries by applying iRepertoire HTBI primers and Arm-PCR of CDR3 regions. In TCRdb, the multiplex PCR reads were re-called with MiXCR into one record per CDR3 protein. The table has around 420,000 distinct CDR3 sequences, 15% to 18% seen once; the top ten hold about 20%. The sample is drawn from a study of regulatory T cells in long-lasting Graves disease. Whole-study findings and limits: TCR diversity was lower in persistent Graves' patients (versus newly diagnosed ones).

Time point indicated: newly diagnosed GD, antithyroid drugs for less than 3 months. PBMC RNA was the source of the TCR library. Germline assignment: CDR1 MDHEN and CDR2 SYDVKM. This CDR3 has 15 residues. With V trimmed by 7 bases and J by 2 bases, 5 bases remained unmatched. The sequence came from a female donor with Graves disease. The chain carries TRBV28 and TRBJ2-3, with 11 bases that match TRBD2. Sample: peripheral blood mononuclear cells (PBMCs), taken at new diagnosis, from a patient treated with antithyroid drugs. The CDR3 nucleotides read TGTGCCAGCACCGCGACTAGCGGGATCACAGATACGCAGTATTTT. It encodes CASTATSGITDTQYF.